Reported below is one TCR beta chain. No antigen is known for it. The record originates from a study of identical twins. The ends lost 11 bases at V and 0 bases at J; junction bases unmatched: 6. Germline V gene data show CDR1 as LGHDT and CDR2 as YNNKEL (reference sequence). There are 14 residues in the CDR3. Each CDR3 protein is one row after TCRdb ran MiXCR on the 5' RACE reads. This table has hundreds of thousands of distinct CDR3 sequences, around 8.6% appearing once. Broader study findings: Models underestimated how often monozygotic twins shared out-of-frame TCR alpha.

This same sample was also taken into another study, of yellow fever vaccine responses in identical twins.

Specimen: PBMCs. The rearrangement joins TRBV3-1 to TRBJ2-1, with 8 bases that match TRBD2. This TCR was sampled from a young woman in good health. The CDR3, as DNA: TGTGCCGCGGGGGGAACTGTCTCCTACAATGAGCAGTTCTTC. Translating it yields CAAGGTVSYNEQFF.